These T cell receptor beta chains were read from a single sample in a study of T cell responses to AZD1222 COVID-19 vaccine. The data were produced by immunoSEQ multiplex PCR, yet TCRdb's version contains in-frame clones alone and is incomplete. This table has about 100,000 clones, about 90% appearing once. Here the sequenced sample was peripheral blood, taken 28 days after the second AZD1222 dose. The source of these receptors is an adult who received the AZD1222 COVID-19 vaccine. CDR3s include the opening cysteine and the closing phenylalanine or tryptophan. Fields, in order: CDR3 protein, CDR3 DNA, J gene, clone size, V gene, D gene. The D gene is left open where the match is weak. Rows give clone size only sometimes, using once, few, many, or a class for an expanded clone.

CASSWESRGKSYEQYF,TGCGCCAGCAGCTGGGAATCGAGGGGCAAGTCCTACGAGCAGTACTTC,TRBJ2-7,NA,TRBV5-1,NA
CASSEGVRDYGYTF,TGTGCCAGCAGTGAAGGTGTCAGGGACTATGGCTACACCTTC,TRBJ1-2,NA,TRBV2,NA
CASSLGGTHYGYTF,TGTGCCAGCAGTCTGGGCGGGACACATTATGGCTACACCTTC,TRBJ1-2,NA,TRBV6-2/TRBV6-3,NA
CASSPRGTSGSNEQFF,TGTGCCAGCTCACCAAGGGGCACTAGCGGGAGTAATGAGCAGTTCTTC,TRBJ2-1,NA,TRBV18,TRBD2
CATLETRGGSYNEQFF,TGTGCCACCTTGGAGACTCGGGGGGGCTCCTACAATGAGCAGTTCTTC,TRBJ2-1,NA,TRBV28,TRBD2
CASSQDQGRNTIYF,TGTGCCAGCAGCCAAGATCAAGGGCGAAACACCATATATTTT,TRBJ1-3,once,TRBV3-1/TRBV3-2,NA
CASQTGNRAGYTF,TGTGCCAGTCAGACAGGGAATAGGGCTGGCTACACCTTC,TRBJ1-2,NA,TRBV6-5,TRBD1
CASSLVSITFIPFNYGYTF,TGTGCCAGCAGCTTAGTGTCAATTACTTTCATCCCTTTTAACTATGGCTACACCTTC,TRBJ1-2,NA,TRBV7-3,NA
CASTPGGTNEKLFF,TGCGCCAGCACCCCTGGGGGGACTAATGAAAAACTGTTTTTT,TRBJ1-4,NA,TRBV5-1,NA
CSVVTGTGQQPQHF,TGCAGCGTTGTAACCGGGACAGGGCAACAGCCCCAGCATTTT,TRBJ1-5,NA,TRBV29-1,TRBD1
CASSQTRVGDTQYF,TGTGCCAGCAGCCAAACTAGGGTAGGCGATACGCAGTATTTT,TRBJ2-3,NA,TRBV5-8,NA
CASSSNSDPGEQYF,TGTGCCAGCAGTTCGAACTCCGACCCCGGCGAGCAGTACTTC,TRBJ2-7,NA,TRBV6-5,NA
CASSVAPLLNTEAFF,TGTGCCAGCAGCGTAGCTCCCCTTTTGAACACTGAAGCTTTCTTT,TRBJ1-1,NA,TRBV9,NA
CSVVNRGDGYTF,TGCAGCGTTGTCAACAGGGGCGATGGCTACACCTTC,TRBJ1-2,NA,TRBV29-1,TRBD1
CASSLGLSADTQYF,TGTGCCAGCAGCTTAGGACTCTCGGCAGATACGCAGTATTTT,TRBJ2-3,NA,TRBV11-1,NA
CASSLVRANTGELFF,TGTGCCAGCAGCTTGGTCAGGGCGAACACCGGGGAGCTGTTTTTT,TRBJ2-2,few,TRBV5-8,NA
CSVDTVAQETQYF,TGCAGCGTGGATACAGTAGCCCAAGAGACCCAGTACTTC,TRBJ2-5,NA,TRBV29-1,NA
CASSLPRTGDFRLGQPQHF,TGTGCCAGCAGTTTACCTAGGACGGGAGACTTCCGTTTAGGCCAGCCCCAGCATTTT,TRBJ1-5,NA,TRBV28,NA
CASSFDREAEAFF,TGTGCCAGCAGCTTTGACAGGGAGGCTGAAGCTTTCTTT,TRBJ1-1,NA,TRBV7-2,TRBD1
CATSDPSGGALATQYF,TGTGCCACCAGTGACCCAAGCGGGGGGGCCTTAGCTACGCAGTATTTT,TRBJ2-3,NA,TRBV24-1,TRBD2
CASSAGQGNSGELFF,TGTGCCAGTAGCGCGGGGCAGGGGAACTCCGGGGAGCTGTTTTTT,TRBJ2-2,NA,TRBV19,NA
CASSSQGYTEAFF,TGTGCCAGCAGTTCCCAGGGGTACACTGAAGCTTTCTTT,TRBJ1-1,NA,TRBV6-5,NA
CASRTGFNSPLHF,TGTGCCAGCAGGACAGGGTTTAATTCACCCCTCCACTTT,TRBJ1-6,once,TRBV2,TRBD1
CASSQDPRGFYGYTF,TGCGCCAGCAGCCAAGATCCGAGGGGCTTCTATGGCTACACCTTC,TRBJ1-2,NA,TRBV4-1,NA
CASSRTSGRTTYNEQFF,TGTGCCAGCAGCCGGACTAGCGGGAGGACTACCTACAATGAGCAGTTCTTC,TRBJ2-1,NA,TRBV9,TRBD2
CASSASLRDPLHF,TGTGCCAGCAGCGCTTCCTTGCGGGATCCCCTCCACTTT,TRBJ1-6,NA,TRBV4-2,NA
CASGADSNQPQHF,TGTGCCAGCGGGGCAGATAGCAATCAGCCCCAGCATTTT,TRBJ1-5,NA,TRBV18,NA
CASSQTMTFSGNTIYF,TGTGCCAGCAGCCAGACGATGACCTTCTCTGGAAACACCATATATTTT,TRBJ1-3,NA,TRBV3-1/TRBV3-2,NA
CASGLVLGQPNTEAFF,TGTGCTAGTGGTTTGGTCTTGGGACAGCCAAACACTGAAGCTTTCTTT,TRBJ1-1,NA,TRBV12-5,TRBD1
CASSLRIGELFF,TGTGCCAGCAGCTTAAGGATCGGGGAGCTGTTTTTT,TRBJ2-2,NA,TRBV7-2,NA
CASSDGTGGNTGELFF,TGTGCCAGCAGCGACGGGACAGGGGGGAACACCGGGGAGCTGTTTTTT,TRBJ2-2,NA,TRBV4-2,TRBD1
CASSQRVAQNTGELFF,TGTGCCAGCAGCCAGCGGGTAGCCCAGAACACCGGGGAGCTGTTTTTT,TRBJ2-2,few,TRBV3-1/TRBV3-2,NA
CASSLNGGVYTDTQYF,TGTGCCAGCAGCCTAAATGGAGGAGTTTACACAGATACGCAGTATTTT,TRBJ2-3,NA,TRBV7-6,NA
CSVGVSGNTIYF,TGCAGCGTTGGAGTCTCTGGAAACACCATATATTTT,TRBJ1-3,once,TRBV29-1,NA
CASSVGFGQMNTEAFF,TGTGCCAGCAGTGTAGGTTTCGGACAGATGAACACTGAAGCTTTCTTT,TRBJ1-1,NA,TRBV6-1,NA
CASKDGGYYEQYF,TGTGCCAGCAAGGACGGGGGGTACTACGAGCAGTACTTC,TRBJ2-7,few,TRBV2,TRBD2
CATRTGLAGGPLDTQYF,TGTGCCACCAGGACGGGACTAGCGGGAGGGCCATTGGATACGCAGTATTTT,TRBJ2-3,NA,TRBV15,TRBD2
CASSIRGVRETQYF,TGTGCCAGTAGTATTAGGGGGGTTCGCGAGACCCAGTACTTC,TRBJ2-5,NA,TRBV19,NA
CASSSRLAGNTGELFF,TGCGCCAGCAGCAGCAGGCTAGCGGGGAACACCGGGGAGCTGTTTTTT,TRBJ2-2,NA,TRBV5-1,TRBD2
CANLLASGVQYF,TGTGCCAACCTGTTGGCGAGTGGGGTCCAGTACTTC,TRBJ2-5,once,TRBV6-5,NA
CASSPGQGVYEQYF,TGTGCCAGCAGCCCGGGACAGGGGGTCTACGAGCAGTACTTC,TRBJ2-7,NA,TRBV5-4,TRBD1
CASSQPTGAYNEQFF,TGCGCCAGCAGCCAACCAACAGGGGCCTACAATGAGCAGTTCTTC,TRBJ2-1,once,TRBV4-3,TRBD1
CASSHGQLGPQHF,TGTGCCAGCAGCCATGGACAGTTAGGGCCCCAGCATTTT,TRBJ1-5,NA,TRBV14,NA
CASSVELIGTTATGELFF,TGTGCCAGCAGCGTAGAATTAATCGGGACGACGGCCACCGGGGAGCTGTTTTTT,TRBJ2-2,NA,TRBV9,NA
CASSADRVGSRGYTF,TGCGCCAGCAGCGCCGACAGGGTAGGAAGTAGAGGCTACACCTTC,TRBJ1-2,NA,TRBV5-1,TRBD1
CASSRDRANYGYTF,TGTGCCAGCTCACGGGACAGGGCTAACTATGGCTACACCTTC,TRBJ1-2,NA,TRBV18,TRBD1
CASSRGGVTNQPQHF,TGTGCCAGCTCCCGGGGGGGAGTTACAAATCAGCCCCAGCATTTT,TRBJ1-5,NA,TRBV6-5,NA
CASSLTSNTEAFF,TGTGCCAGCAGCCTGACAAGTAACACTGAAGCTTTCTTT,TRBJ1-1,once,TRBV3-1/TRBV3-2,NA
CASSSRFGRTGNTIYF,TGTGCCAGCAGCTCACGATTCGGGAGAACTGGAAACACCATATATTTT,TRBJ1-3,NA,TRBV7-2,NA
CASSRPRLAGVNEQFF,TGTGCCAGCAGCCGGCCTCGACTAGCGGGAGTCAATGAGCAGTTCTTC,TRBJ2-1,NA,TRBV6-2/TRBV6-3,TRBD2
CASRWGTGAGELFF,TGCGCCAGCCGTTGGGGAACAGGGGCTGGAGAACTGTTTTTT,TRBJ1-4,NA,TRBV4-3,TRBD1
CASSIVKARDNEQFF,TGTGCCAGTAGTATTGTAAAGGCCCGCGACAATGAGCAGTTCTTC,TRBJ2-1,NA,TRBV19,NA
CASSSHTSGASYNEQFF,TGTGCTAGCAGCTCCCATACTAGCGGGGCCTCCTACAATGAGCAGTTCTTC,TRBJ2-1,NA,TRBV7-7,TRBD2
CASSLHSTGELFF,TGTGCCAGCAGCTTACACAGCACCGGGGAGCTGTTTTTT,TRBJ2-2,NA,TRBV11-2,NA
CAWTQSGNRRKRLFF,TGTGCCTGGACACAAAGCGGGAACAGAAGAAAAAGGCTGTTTTTT,TRBJ2-2,NA,TRBV30,TRBD2
CASSQMRDTEAFF,TGTGCCAGCAGCCAAATGAGGGACACTGAAGCTTTCTTT,TRBJ1-1,NA,TRBV3-1/TRBV3-2,NA
CASSQDHGSTEAFF,TGCGCCAGCAGCCAAGATCACGGGTCCACTGAAGCTTTCTTT,TRBJ1-1,NA,TRBV4-1,NA
CASSQDGGFLDTQYF,TGTGCCAGCAGCCAAGATGGGGGTTTCTTGGATACGCAGTATTTT,TRBJ2-3,NA,TRBV3-1/TRBV3-2,NA